This T cell receptor (beta chain) derives from a study of CD8 T cells in Susac syndrome. Across the study: Among the Susac syndrome patients sequenced, about 6 had active disease and eight or nine were in remission.

V was trimmed by 1 base and J by 6 bases, leaving 7 bases between them. This CDR3 is built from 12 residues. The germline V gene encodes CDR1 LGHDT and CDR2 YNNKEL (reference sequence). The RNA, roughly 0.45 to 1 ug, was put through reverse transcription using random hexamers. By means of immunoSEQ multiplex PCR, TCR beta CDR3 spanning 54 Vbeta and 13 Jbeta underwent amplification. TCRdb re-derived calls from the immunoSEQ multiplex PCR reads in MiXCR, one entry per CDR3 protein. The data show more than 100,000 distinct CDR3 sequences, with over 90% seen just once and about 0.13% held by the top ten. The authors sequenced TCR beta from blood CD8+ and CD4+ T cells. It was negative isolation that provided the CD8+ and CD4+ T cells, whereas TEMRA cells were enriched by FACS.

This receptor was obtained from a human donor with Susac syndrome. The chain carries TRBV3-1 and TRBJ2-7; no firm D call. The sequenced sample was CD4+ T cells from PBMCs. CDR3 region: CASSQVSSEQYF. The CDR3 DNA is TGTGCCAGCAGCCAAGTTAGTAGCGAGCAGTACTTC.